Following are 22 T cell receptor beta chains from one sample sequenced in a study of beta chain features in type 1 diabetes. Reverse transcription of all isolated RNA meant that expressed TCRB transcripts were sequenced. Some clones are missing from TCRdb's copy, which holds only in-frame ones; the method was immunoSEQ multiplex PCR. The sample has under 350,000 clones; around 7.3% are singletons. Sample: central memory CD4+ T cells from blood. The origin of the receptors is a woman younger than 35 in good health.

This clone was seen more than once but under ten times. The rearrangement joins TRBV7-2 to TRBJ1-5, with no clear D. Trimming removed 1 base at V and 0 bases at J, with 7 bases between. CDR3 length: 15 amino acids. Germline V gives CDR1 SGHTA, CDR2 FQGNSA. CDR3 region: CASSLGIHSNQPQHF. The CDR3 DNA is TGTGCCAGCAGCTTAGGGATTCATAGCAATCAGCCCCAGCATTTT.

The chain links TRBV7-9 to TRBJ1-1; D not certain. Between the trimmed V and J ends, which lost 4 bases and 8 bases, there was a span of 11 bases. This CDR3 is built from 12 residues. CDR1 and CDR2 (germline): SEHNR, FQNEAQ (reference sequence). CDR3 sequence (DNA): TGTGCCAGCAGCTCCGCCAGCCCCGAAGCTTTCTTT. Protein: CASSSASPEAFF.

The chain links TRBV18 to TRBJ2-3; 7 nucleotides align to TRBD2. Losses at the gene ends were 3 bases for V and 1 base for J; bases not matched to a gene: 10. The CDR3 spans 17 residues. CDR1 is KGHSH, CDR2 LQKENI, per germline. CDR3 amino acids: CASSPILGLGGTDTQYF. CDR3 bases: TGTGCCAGCTCACCTATTCTAGGACTAGGTGGCACAGATACGCAGTATTTT.

This clone was observed many times. This sequence joins TRBV10-3 and TRBJ2-1, with 12 bases aligning to TRBD2. The CDR3 consists of 17 residues. J gave up 1 base and V 6 bases, and 7 bases lay outside the gene matches. CDR1 ENHRY and CDR2 SYGVKD come from the germline V gene. The CDR3 coding sequence is TGTGCCATCAGGGTCTCGACTAGCGGGAGTTCCTACAATGAGCAGTTCTTC. Residues: CAIRVSTSGSSYNEQFF.

The V call is TRBV29-1, the J call TRBJ2-7; 12 bases fit TRBD1. The CDR3 runs to 16 residues. Germline V gene data show CDR1 as SQVTM and CDR2 as ANQGSEA. V dropped 6 bases and J dropped 3; count of bases not matched to a gene: 12. CDR3 nucleotide sequence: TGCAGCGTCCACGTGCCGGGACAGGGGGCGATCTACGAGCAGTACGTC. This encodes CSVHVPGQGAIYEQYV.

V is TRBV11-2 and J is TRBJ2-7; D not certain. V was clipped by 7 bases and J by 2 bases, with 12 bases between them. Germline V gives CDR1 SGHAT, CDR2 FQNNGV. This CDR3 is built from 13 residues. The CDR3 spells CASNPGPAYEQYV. CDR3 bases: TGTGCCAGCAACCCTGGTCCGGCCTACGAGCAGTACGTC.

This chain uses TRBV4-1 with TRBJ2-5; 13 bases are shared with TRBD2. The V and J ends lost 2 bases and 5 bases, in that order; junction bases with no gene match: 11. This CDR3 contains 18 residues. From germline, CDR1 is MGHRA and CDR2 YSYEKL. CDR3 sequence (DNA): TGCGCCAGCAGCCAAAGGTTTGGGACTAGCGGGATGTGGGAGACCCAGTACTTC. Translated, it gives CASSQRFGTSGMWETQYF.

This chain uses TRBV7-9 with TRBJ2-3; 7 positions agree with TRBD2. Germline loops: CDR1 SEHNR, CDR2 FQNEAQ (reference sequence). The CDR3 is 14 residues long. Trimming took 8 bases from V and 1 from J; bases not matched to a gene: 6. CDR3 sequence reads: CASRGEGRTDTQYF. In DNA form, the CDR3 reads TGTGCCAGCCGGGGGGAGGGCCGCACAGATACGCAGTATTTT.

The chain carries TRBV28 and TRBJ1-5; no clear D gene. This CDR3 region has 12 residues. Germline CDR1 MDHEN, CDR2 SYDVKM. With 6 bases removed from V and 9 bases from J, the gap between germline ends came to 12 bases. The DNA for the CDR3 is TGTGCCAGCAGGGGTACGTTGCGGCCCCAGCATTTT. It specifies CASRGTLRPQHF.

This chain joins TRBV18 and TRBJ1-2; D unresolved. The CDR3 consists of 12 residues. Trimming pared 3 bases from V and 8 bases from J, leaving 10 bases between. CDR1 is KGHSH and CDR2 is LQKENI in the germline V gene. The CDR3 bases are TGTGCCAGCTCACCTGATCGGGAAGGCTACACCTTC. It is translated as CASSPDREGYTF.

This chain joins TRBV5-6 and TRBJ2-5, with 13 positions matching TRBD2. Germline CDR1 SGHDT, CDR2 YYEEEE. The V segment lost 1 base and the J segment 1 base; nucleotides outside the gene matches: 7. The CDR3 contains 18 residues. DNA of the CDR3: TGTGCCAGCAGCTTGTTAACTAGCGGGAGGGCTGGCCAAGAGACCCAGTACTTC. Translation gives CASSLLTSGRAGQETQYF.

This clone showed up just a few times. The V and J genes are TRBV4-1 and TRBJ2-5; no definite D call. This CDR3 contains 16 residues. With 4 bases removed from V and 0 bases from J, the gap between germline ends came to 15 bases. Germline CDR1 reads MGHRA; CDR2 reads YSYEKL. The CDR3, as DNA: TGCGCCAGCAGCCCTCTCATCCAAGGGTACCAAGAGACCCAGTACTTC. Translation: CASSPLIQGYQETQYF.

The table lists this clone with many counts. The chain employs TRBV11-2 and TRBJ1-2, with D perhaps TRBD1 (5 bases). Trimming pared 3 bases from V and 4 bases from J, leaving 9 bases between. Germline V lookup: CDR1 SGHAT, CDR2 FQNNGV. CDR3 length: 13 amino acids. The CDR3 nucleotides are TGTGCCAGCAGCTTCGGCACAGGCTATGGCTACACCTTC. Protein product: CASSFGTGYGYTF.

This clone was detected only a few times. The rearrangement joins TRBV2 to TRBJ1-5, with D tentatively TRBD1 (5 bases). V shed 4 bases and J shed 4 bases, with 17 bases lying between them. CDR3 length: 16 residues. From germline, CDR1 is SNHLY and CDR2 FYNNEI. Here the CDR3 reads CASSVDPPRGNQPQHF. DNA for the CDR3: TGTGCCAGCAGTGTTGACCCCCCAAGGGGAAATCAGCCCCAGCATTTT. The full variable domain, completed using reference TRBV2 and TRBJ1-5, is EPEVTQTPSHQVTQMGQEVILRCVPISNHLYFYWYRQILGQKVEFLVSFYNNEISEKSEIFDDQFSVERPDGSNFTLKIRSTKLEDSAMYFCASSVDPPRGNQPQHFGDGTRLSIL.

This clone was observed a handful of times. A much larger clone differs by one base, so this may be a read error. This chain uses TRBV14 with TRBJ1-4; D is undetermined. This CDR3 is 17 amino acids long. The germline V gene encodes CDR1 SGHDN and CDR2 FVKESK. With 3 bases removed from V and 0 bases from J, the gap between germline ends came to 14 bases. The CDR3 nucleotides read TGTGCCAGCAGCCAGAGGACTACAGTGACAACTAATGAAAAACTGTTTTTT. Protein sequence: CASSQRTTVTTNEKLFF.

This clone has a handful of counts. This chain joins TRBV4-1 and TRBJ2-3; TRBD1 might be the D (6 bases). Trimming left V 0 bases short and J 2 bases short, with 15 bases between. Germline V lookup: CDR1 MGHRA, CDR2 YSYEKL. CDR3 length: 17 amino acids. CDR3 protein: CASSQDNRVASTDTQYF. The CDR3 nucleotides are TGCGCCAGCAGCCAAGATAACAGGGTAGCGTCCACAGATACGCAGTATTTT.

This clone was seen a handful of times. The V call is TRBV7-3, the J call TRBJ1-6; 8 bases are a match to TRBD1. With 3 bases clipped from V and 9 bases from J, the junction kept 10 bases outside the gene matches. Germline-derived CDR1 and CDR2 are SGHTA and FQGTGA. This CDR3 region has 16 residues. The CDR3 DNA reads as TGTGCCAGCAGCTTTGGGCCAGGGGGCACGGGTTCACCCCTCCACTTT. Its translation: CASSFGPGGTGSPLHF.

This clone was seen a few times. The CDR3 loop reads CSVGALGYTF. CDR3 sequence (DNA): TGCAGCGTTGGGGCGCTTGGCTACACCTTC. This chain links TRBV29-1 with TRBJ1-2; D ambiguous. V shed 4 bases and J shed 7 bases, with 7 bases lying between them. This CDR3 contains 10 residues. Germline V gives CDR1 SQVTM, CDR2 ANQGSEA. Drawing the rest from reference TRBV29-1 and TRBJ1-2, the complete variable domain is SAVISQKPSRDICQRGTSLTIQCQVDSQVTMMFWYRQQPGQSLTLIATANQGSEATYESGFVIDKFPISRPNLTFSTLTVSNMSPEDSSIYLCSVGALGYTFGSGTRLTVV.

The chain carries TRBV2 and TRBJ2-7; D unresolved. The germline V and J ends were trimmed by 0 bases and 6 bases, with 6 bases remaining between them. The CDR3 covers 12 residues. The V gene's germline CDR1 is SNHLY and CDR2 FYNNEI. This CDR3 is CASSEARLEQYF. CDR3 coding DNA: TGTGCCAGCAGTGAAGCCAGGCTCGAGCAGTACTTC. Full variable domain (missing parts from reference TRBV2 and TRBJ2-7): EPEVTQTPSHQVTQMGQEVILRCVPISNHLYFYWYRQILGQKVEFLVSFYNNEISEKSEIFDDQFSVERPDGSNFTLKIRSTKLEDSAMYFCASSEARLEQYFGPGTRLTVT.

This clone was seen a few times. This rearrangement joins TRBV4-3 to TRBJ2-7, with D unclear. Germline V gene sequence: CDR1 LGHNA, CDR2 YSLEER. Trimming shortened V by 6 bases and J by 4 bases, and 16 bases separated the two germline ends. The CDR3 has 14 residues. DNA for the CDR3: TGCGCCAGCAGACCTCGAGCTCTAGGATACGAGCAGTACTTC. As protein: CASRPRALGYEQYF.

This clone has just a few counts. The chain links TRBV28 to TRBJ1-6, with TRBD1 matching 11 bases. The CDR3 is 15 residues long. V was clipped by 6 bases and J by 10 bases; unmatched bases: 8. CDR1 is MDHEN, CDR2 SYDVKM, per germline. CDR3 sequence: CASSVGQGDGSPLHF. CDR3 bases: TGTGCCAGCAGCGTGGGACAGGGGGATGGATCACCCCTCCACTTT.

The gene calls are TRBV7-9 and TRBJ2-1; D call uncertain. CDR1 and CDR2 from the germline V gene are SEHNR and FQNEAQ (reference sequence). V shed 1 base and J shed 3 bases, with 7 bases lying between them. This CDR3 has 14 amino acids. CDR3 amino acids: CASSLVTDYNEQFF. The CDR3 DNA is TGTGCCAGCAGCTTAGTAACGGACTACAATGAGCAGTTCTTC.